Shown below are 25 T cell receptor beta chains from a single sample sequenced in a study of technical replicates of blood from several donors. Only in-frame clones appear in the TCRdb table, and some are missing; sequencing was by immunoSEQ multiplex PCR. This table has 75,000 to 100,000 clones, approximately 95% appearing once. The sequencing input was T cells isolated from PBMCs. The receptors come from a human donor in good health.

The chain carries TRBV6-5 and TRBJ1-2; D might be TRBD1 (6 bases). The CDR3 covers 15 residues. The germline V gene has CDR1 MNHEY and CDR2 SVGAGI. The germline V and J ends were trimmed by 0 bases and 4 bases, with 12 bases remaining between them. CDR3 protein: CASSYSNRASYGYTF. Here the CDR3 DNA reads TGTGCCAGCAGTTACTCGAACAGGGCTTCCTATGGCTACACCTTC.

The rearrangement uses TRBV29-1 and TRBJ2-1; 8 nucleotides match TRBD2. The germline CDR1 and CDR2 sequences are SQVTM and ANQGSEA. The V gene end was trimmed by 6 bases and the J gene end by 7 bases; junction bases not matched to a gene: 11. This CDR3 is built from 14 residues. As DNA, the CDR3 is TGCAGCGTCGACGCCTGGACTAGCCGGAATGAGCAGTTCTTC. Translating it yields CSVDAWTSRNEQFF.

V gene TRBV7-9 combines with J gene TRBJ2-5; D uncertain. The CDR3 is made up of 15 amino acids. Germline CDR1 is SEHNR and CDR2 is FQNEAQ (reference sequence). V was trimmed by 1 base and J by 2 bases, leaving 11 bases between them. CDR3: CASSLEDLEQETQYF. The CDR3 DNA is TGTGCCAGCAGCTTAGAAGACCTAGAACAAGAGACCCAGTACTTC.

The CDR3 here is CASSETHREDHEQFF. The CDR3 coding sequence is TGTGCCAGCAGTGAAACCCATAGGGAGGACCATGAGCAGTTCTTC. V and J are TRBV25-1 and TRBJ2-1; D may be TRBD2 (6 bases). V lost 2 bases and J lost 8, with 16 bases in between. The CDR3 loop spans 15 amino acids. In germline, CDR1 is MGHDK, CDR2 SYGVNS.

V gene TRBV9 combines with J gene TRBJ1-3; D gene ambiguous. Per the germline V gene, CDR1 is SGDLS and CDR2 is YYNGEE. The CDR3 has 15 amino acids. The ends were cut back, 0 bases at V and 3 bases at J, with 10 bases in the middle. The CDR3 bases are TGTGCCAGCAGCGTAGATAGAGCGGATGGAAACACCATATATTTT. Translation gives CASSVDRADGNTIYF.

This chain links TRBV6-1 with TRBJ2-1; no definite D call. From germline, CDR1 is MNHNS and CDR2 SASEGT. Trimming pared 6 bases from V and 1 base from J, leaving 7 bases between. CDR3 length: 13 amino acids. CDR3 residues: CASRSRSYNEQFF. DNA of the CDR3: TGTGCCAGCAGATCCAGGTCCTACAATGAGCAGTTCTTC.

This rearrangement joins TRBV13 to TRBJ2-5; weak D call: TRBD2 (5 bases). There are 14 residues in the CDR3. V was trimmed by 7 bases and J by 4 bases, leaving 16 bases between them. CDR1 is PRHDT, CDR2 FYEKMQ, per germline (reference sequence). The CDR3 spells CASTLRAGVETQYF. In nucleotides, the CDR3 is TGTGCCAGCACCCTTAGGGCCGGGGTAGAGACCCAGTACTTC. Looking up the rest from reference TRBV13 and TRBJ2-5 gives the full variable domain: AAGVIQSPRHLIKEKRETATLKCYPIPRHDTVYWYQQGPGQDPQFLISFYEKMQSDKGSIPDRFSAQQFSDYHSELNMSSLELGDSALYFCASTLRAGVETQYFGPGTRLLVL.

The genes are TRBV4-1 and TRBJ2-1, with D perhaps TRBD2 (6 bases). Germline lookup yields CDR1 MGHRA and CDR2 YSYEKL. This CDR3 comprises 15 residues. The V gene lost 2 bases and the J gene lost 9 bases, with 17 bases spanning the gap. The CDR3, as DNA: TGCGCCAGCAGCCAAAGCCCCTTGGGGACTGGTGAGCAGTTCTTC. Encoded protein: CASSQSPLGTGEQFF.

The chain combines TRBV6-5 with TRBJ2-7, with D maybe TRBD1 (6 bases). CDR1 and CDR2 from the germline V gene are MNHEY and SVGAGI. CDR3 length: 14 amino acids. V lost 6 bases and J lost 6, with 18 bases in between. This CDR3 reads CASRPTGIGAEQYF. The CDR3, as DNA: TGTGCCAGCAGACCCACAGGGATAGGGGCCGAGCAGTACTTC.

The gene calls are TRBV9 and TRBJ1-1; a weak D match, TRBD1 (5 bases). This CDR3 has 14 amino acids. The V and J ends lost 3 bases and 2 bases respectively, with 11 bases between them. CDR1 and CDR2 from the germline V gene are SGDLS and YYNGEE. CDR3 amino acids: CASSDVWGNTEAFF. Here the CDR3 DNA reads TGTGCCAGCAGCGACGTATGGGGCAACACTGAAGCTTTCTTT.

This clone was observed a single time. The genes are TRBV5-1 and TRBJ2-1, with 9 bases lining up with TRBD1. Germline V gene data show CDR1 as SGHRS and CDR2 as YFSETQ. CDR3 length equals 15 residues. The ends lost 5 bases at V and 8 bases at J; junction bases unmatched: 11. The CDR3, as DNA: TGCGCCAGCAGTTTTGGACAGGGGAGTATGCATGAGCAGTTCTTC. This codes for CASSFGQGSMHEQFF.

The rearrangement links TRBV7-9 to TRBJ1-1; no definite D call. With 0 bases removed from V and 2 bases from J, the gap between germline ends came to 10 bases. The CDR3 runs to 15 residues. CDR1 and CDR2 from the germline V gene are SEHNR and FQNEAQ (reference sequence). DNA for the CDR3: TGTGCCAGCAGCTTAGCTAGCAGCCCTAACACTGAAGCTTTCTTT. Translating gives CASSLASSPNTEAFF.

The chain links TRBV27 to TRBJ1-1, with D hard to call. Per germline, CDR1 MNHEY and CDR2 SMNVEV (reference sequence). V gave up 4 bases and J gave up 3 bases, with 9 bases separating them. The CDR3 has 13 residues. The CDR3 protein is CASSWGEDTEAFF. In DNA form, the CDR3 reads TGTGCCAGCAGTTGGGGAGAAGACACTGAAGCTTTCTTT.

This clone has a single count. The chain is built from TRBV7-9 and TRBJ2-3, with no clear D. This CDR3 is 16 amino acids long. The V end was cut by 2 bases, the J end by 2 bases, with 14 bases between. The germline V gene has CDR1 SEHNR and CDR2 FQNEAQ (reference sequence). CDR3 sequence (DNA): TGTGCCAGCAGCTTAATGGCGGAAGAAATCACAGATACGCAGTATTTT. Protein product: CASSLMAEEITDTQYF.

The chain carries TRBV9 and TRBJ1-2; 7 nucleotides match TRBD1. Trimming cost V 4 bases and J 4 bases; bases outside gene matches: 7. CDR1 is SGDLS, CDR2 YYNGEE, per germline. The CDR3 is 14 residues long. CDR3: CASSPLDRAYGYTF. CDR3 DNA sequence: TGTGCCAGCAGCCCCCTCGACAGGGCCTATGGCTACACCTTC.

The chain uses TRBV6-6 and TRBJ2-7; no clear D gene. The CDR3 covers 12 residues. V was cut by 5 bases and J by 6 bases, with 11 bases left in between. Germline V CDR1 and CDR2: MNHNY, SVGAGI (reference sequence). In nucleotides, the CDR3 is TGTGCCAGCAGTCCTCGGTCCCGCGAGCAGTACTTC. It is translated as CASSPRSREQYF.

This clone was recorded once. The chain combines TRBV6-5 with TRBJ1-3; no definite D call. The CDR3 is 14 residues long. The germline V and J ends were trimmed by 4 bases and 0 bases, with 7 bases remaining between them. The V gene's germline CDR1 is MNHEY and CDR2 SVGAGI. CDR3 sequence reads: CASSLSYSGNTIYF. Written as DNA, the CDR3 is TGTGCCAGCAGTTTGAGTTACTCTGGAAACACCATATATTTT.

V and J are TRBV27 and TRBJ2-2; TRBD2 matches 8 bases. CDR1 and CDR2 from the germline V gene are MNHEY and SMNVEV (reference sequence). V was clipped by 6 bases and J by 4 bases; unmatched bases: 7. The CDR3 is made up of 15 amino acids. As DNA, the CDR3 is TGTGCCAGCAGGAGAGCGGGAGATTTCACCGGGGAGCTGTTTTTT. As protein: CASRRAGDFTGELFF.

The CDR3 here is CASSSSGIGTYEQYF. The CDR3 DNA is TGTGCCAGTAGTTCCTCGGGGATTGGGACCTACGAGCAGTACTTC. The rearrangement uses TRBV19 and TRBJ2-7; D perhaps matches TRBD2 (5 bases). This CDR3 region has 15 residues. V gave up 5 bases and J gave up 2 bases, with 16 bases separating them. Germline-derived CDR1 and CDR2 are LNHDA and SQIVND (reference sequence).

The CDR3 spells CAISVPLVHWSSGRGYEQYF. The DNA of the CDR3 is TGTGCCATCAGTGTTCCCTTGGTTCACTGGTCGAGCGGGAGGGGATACGAGCAGTACTTC. The chain is built from TRBV10-3 and TRBJ2-7; TRBD2 aligns across 10 bases. CDR1 is ENHRY and CDR2 is SYGVKD in the germline V gene. V dropped 4 bases and J dropped 4; count of bases not matched to a gene: 22. The CDR3 length is 20 residues.

The chain links TRBV11-2 to TRBJ1-1; D gene unclear. Trimming took 1 base from V and 5 from J, leaving 11 bases between them. This CDR3 comprises 14 residues. Germline CDR1 SGHAT, CDR2 FQNNGV. This chain's CDR3 is CASSLGDAETEAFF. CDR3 bases: TGTGCCAGCAGCTTAGGAGACGCGGAGACTGAAGCTTTCTTT.

The rearrangement joins TRBV13 to TRBJ2-1; D is perhaps TRBD2 (6 bases). CDR3 length: 16 amino acids. CDR1 and CDR2 from the germline V gene are PRHDT and FYEKMQ (reference sequence). V lost 2 bases and J lost 5, with 16 bases in between. Here the CDR3 reads CASSLPSPSEDNEQFF. Here the CDR3 DNA reads TGTGCCAGCAGCTTACCTTCCCCTAGCGAAGACAATGAGCAGTTCTTC. The full variable domain, completed using reference TRBV13 and TRBJ2-1, is AAGVIQSPRHLIKEKRETATLKCYPIPRHDTVYWYQQGPGQDPQFLISFYEKMQSDKGSIPDRFSAQQFSDYHSELNMSSLELGDSALYFCASSLPSPSEDNEQFFGPGTRLTVL.

The chain recombines TRBV6-5 with TRBJ1-1, with D hard to call. The CDR3 is 12 residues long. The germline V gene encodes CDR1 MNHEY and CDR2 SVGAGI. V shed 3 bases and J shed 2 bases, with 4 bases lying between them. CDR3: CASSYLNTEAFF. CDR3 DNA: TGTGCCAGCAGTTATCTCAACACTGAAGCTTTCTTT.

Details on this clone: The junction differs from germline at one of its ends, possibly a read error. The gene calls are TRBV7-8 and TRBJ2-7, with D possibly matching TRBD2 (5 bases). This CDR3 is 16 amino acids long. The germline CDR1 and CDR2 sequences are SGHVS and FQNEAQ. CDR3 DNA sequence: TGTGCCAGCAGCGTAGCGATCCAGGTTATCGGGGACGAGCAGTACTTC. This translates into CASSVAIQVIGDEQYF.

The chain couples TRBV2 to TRBJ2-2; TRBD1 agrees at 7 bases. J lost 4 bases, V lost 4 bases, and 9 bases had no gene match. This CDR3 region has 16 residues. Per the germline V gene, CDR1 is SNHLY and CDR2 is FYNNEI. The chain's CDR3 is CASSAITGVRTGELFF. The CDR3 DNA follows: TGTGCCAGCAGTGCAATCACAGGGGTTCGCACCGGGGAGCTGTTTTTT.